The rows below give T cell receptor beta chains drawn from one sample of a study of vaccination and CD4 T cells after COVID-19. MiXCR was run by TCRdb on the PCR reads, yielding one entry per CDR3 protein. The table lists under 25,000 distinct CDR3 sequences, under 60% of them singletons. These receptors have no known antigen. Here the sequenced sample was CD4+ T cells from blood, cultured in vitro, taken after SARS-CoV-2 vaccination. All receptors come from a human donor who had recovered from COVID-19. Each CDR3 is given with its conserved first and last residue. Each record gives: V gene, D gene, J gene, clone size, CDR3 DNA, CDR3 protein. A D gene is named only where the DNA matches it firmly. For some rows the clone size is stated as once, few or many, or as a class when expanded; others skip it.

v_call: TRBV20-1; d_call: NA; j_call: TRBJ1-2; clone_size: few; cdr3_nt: TGCAGTGCTCTATCGGACTATGGCTACACCTTC; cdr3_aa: CSALSDYGYTF
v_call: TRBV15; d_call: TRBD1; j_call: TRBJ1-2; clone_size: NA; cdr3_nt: TGTGCCACCAGCAGAGATACAGGGGCCCCCTATGGCTACACCTTC; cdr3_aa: CATSRDTGAPYGYTF
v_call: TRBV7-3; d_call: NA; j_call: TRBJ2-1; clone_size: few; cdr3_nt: TGTGCCAGCAGCTTAAGGCGGGCCGGGAAAGCTGAGCAGTTCTTC; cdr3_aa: CASSLRRAGKAEQFF
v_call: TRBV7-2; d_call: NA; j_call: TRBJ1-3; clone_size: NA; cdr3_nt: TGTGCCAGCAGCTTAGTGGGGGGAAACACCATATATTTT; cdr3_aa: CASSLVGGNTIYF
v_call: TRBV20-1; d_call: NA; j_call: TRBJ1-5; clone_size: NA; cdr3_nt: TGCAGTGCTAGCCCCGACAGGAATCAGCCCCAGCATTTT; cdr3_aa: CSASPDRNQPQHF
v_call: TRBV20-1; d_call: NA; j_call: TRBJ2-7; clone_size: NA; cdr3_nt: TGCAGTGCTAGAAGGGGGGCCAACACCTACGAGCAGTACTTC; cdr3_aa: CSARRGANTYEQYF
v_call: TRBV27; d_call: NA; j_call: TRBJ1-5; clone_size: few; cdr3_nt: TGTGCCAGCAGTTTAGAGAGTAGGGCCCGAAGGGCCCAGCCCCAGCATTTT; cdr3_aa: CASSLESRARRAQPQHF
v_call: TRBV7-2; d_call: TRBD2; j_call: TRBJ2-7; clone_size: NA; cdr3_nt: TGTGCCAGCAGCCTTAGCGGGATGGTCGGCGAGCAGTACTTC; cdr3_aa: CASSLSGMVGEQYF
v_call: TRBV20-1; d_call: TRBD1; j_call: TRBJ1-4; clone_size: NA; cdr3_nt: TGCAGTGCGGCGACAGGGGCCGCTGAGGGTGAAAAACTGTTTTTT; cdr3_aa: CSAATGAAEGEKLFF
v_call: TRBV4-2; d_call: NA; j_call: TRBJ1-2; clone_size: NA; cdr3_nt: TGTGCCAGCAGCCAAGATACAGGCAGATATGGCTACACCTTC; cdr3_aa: CASSQDTGRYGYTF
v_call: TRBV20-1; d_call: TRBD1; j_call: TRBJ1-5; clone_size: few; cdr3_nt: TGCAGTGCTAGCAGTTGGACAGGGGGCGGCAATCAGCCCCAGCATTTT; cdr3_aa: CSASSWTGGGNQPQHF
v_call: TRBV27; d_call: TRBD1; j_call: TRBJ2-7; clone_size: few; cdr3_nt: TGTGCCAGCAGACCCACGGGACAGGGAGCCTACGAGCAGTACTTC; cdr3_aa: CASRPTGQGAYEQYF
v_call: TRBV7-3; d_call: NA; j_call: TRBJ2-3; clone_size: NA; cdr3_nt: TGTGCCAGCAGCTTAGCGGGGAGCACAGATACGCAGTATTTT; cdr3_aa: CASSLAGSTDTQYF
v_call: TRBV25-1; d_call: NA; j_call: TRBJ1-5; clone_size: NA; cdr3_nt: TGTGCCAGCAGTGAACCTGGATCCAATCAGCCCCAGCATTTT; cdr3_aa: CASSEPGSNQPQHF
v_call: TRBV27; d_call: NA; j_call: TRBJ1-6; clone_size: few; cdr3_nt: TGTGCCAGCAGTTTACGTTGGGGGTACGGGTGGAATTCACCCCTCCACTTT; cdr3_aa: CASSLRWGYGWNSPLHF
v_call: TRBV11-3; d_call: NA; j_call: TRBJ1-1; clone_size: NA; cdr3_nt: TGTGCCAGCAGCTTGGCAGGGTCGGGGAACACTGAAGCTTTCTTT; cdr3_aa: CASSLAGSGNTEAFF
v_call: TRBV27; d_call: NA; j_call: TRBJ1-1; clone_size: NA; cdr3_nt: TGTGCCAGCAGTGGGGGCCTCGAAGCTTTCTTT; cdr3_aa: CASSGGLEAFF
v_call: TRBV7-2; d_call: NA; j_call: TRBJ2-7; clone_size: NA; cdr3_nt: TGTGCCAGCAGCTTAGTGGACTCTTCCTACGAGCAGTACTTC; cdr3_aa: CASSLVDSSYEQYF
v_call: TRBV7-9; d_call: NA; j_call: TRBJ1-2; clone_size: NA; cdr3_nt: TGTGCCAGCAGCCCCGGTGGTGTAGGGGACTATGGCTACACCTTC; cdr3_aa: CASSPGGVGDYGYTF
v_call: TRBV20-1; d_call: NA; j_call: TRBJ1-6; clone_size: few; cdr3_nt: TGCAGTGCTAGAGAGTTGGGCAGGGACGAGTCTGAGTCACCCCTCCACTTT; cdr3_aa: CSARELGRDESESPLHF
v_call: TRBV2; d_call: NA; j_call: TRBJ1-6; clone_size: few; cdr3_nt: TGTGCCAGCAGTGAAATACCACCCCTCCACTTT; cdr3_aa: CASSEIPPLHF
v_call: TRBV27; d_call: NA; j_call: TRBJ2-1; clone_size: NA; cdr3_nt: TGTGCCAGCACAGGCACCTCATCCTACAATGAGCAGTTCTTC; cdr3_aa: CASTGTSSYNEQFF
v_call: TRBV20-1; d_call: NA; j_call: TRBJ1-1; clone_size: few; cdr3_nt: TGCAGTGCTAGCCCCCCGGGGGTGTCCCATCTAAGCCCAGAAGCTTTCTTT; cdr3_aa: CSASPPGVSHLSPEAFF
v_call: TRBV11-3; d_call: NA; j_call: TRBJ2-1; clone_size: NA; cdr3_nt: TGTGCCAGCAGCGGGGTCGGCGCTGAGCAGTTCTTC; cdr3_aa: CASSGVGAEQFF
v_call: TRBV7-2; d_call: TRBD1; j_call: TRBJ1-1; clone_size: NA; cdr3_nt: TGTGCCAGCAGCCCGGACAGGGCTGTTACTGAAGCTTTCTTT; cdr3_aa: CASSPDRAVTEAFF
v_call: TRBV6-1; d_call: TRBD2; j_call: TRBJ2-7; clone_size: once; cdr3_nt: TGTGCCAGCGCGCGGACTAGCGGCTACGAGCAGTACTTC; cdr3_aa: CASARTSGYEQYF
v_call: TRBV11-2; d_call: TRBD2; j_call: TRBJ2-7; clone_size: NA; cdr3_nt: TGTGCTAGCAGCTTAGAGGGGGGTAGCGGGAGGTACGAGCAGTACTTC; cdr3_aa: CASSLEGGSGRYEQYF
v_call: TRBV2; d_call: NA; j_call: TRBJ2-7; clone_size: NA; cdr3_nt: TGTGCCAGCTCTTGGACCCGATACGAGCAGTACTTC; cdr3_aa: CASSWTRYEQYF
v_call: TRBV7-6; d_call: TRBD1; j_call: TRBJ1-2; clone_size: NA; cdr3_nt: TGTGCCAGACAGGGGAGCTATGGCTACACCTTC; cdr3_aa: CARQGSYGYTF
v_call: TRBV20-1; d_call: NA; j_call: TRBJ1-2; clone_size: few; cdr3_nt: TGCAGTGCTAGTAACCCTGAGGGCTACACCTTC; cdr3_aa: CSASNPEGYTF
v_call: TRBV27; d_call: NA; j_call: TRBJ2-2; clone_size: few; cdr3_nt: TGTGCCAGCAGTGGTGGGGGGGGGCGGTCCGGGGAGCTGTTTTTT; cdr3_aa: CASSGGGGRSGELFF
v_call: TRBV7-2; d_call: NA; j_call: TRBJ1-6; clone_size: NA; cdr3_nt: TGTGCCAGCAGCTCGGGACGGGTTACACCCCTCCACTTT; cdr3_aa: CASSSGRVTPLHF
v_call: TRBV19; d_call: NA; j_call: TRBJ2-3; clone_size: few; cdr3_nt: TGTGCCAGTAGCCTAAACCCCGAATACACAGATACGCAGTATTTT; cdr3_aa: CASSLNPEYTDTQYF
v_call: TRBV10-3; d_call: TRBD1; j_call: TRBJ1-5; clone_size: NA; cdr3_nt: TGTGCCATCAGTGAGTCTGGCAGGGGGAGCAATCAGCCCCAGCATTTT; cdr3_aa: CAISESGRGSNQPQHF
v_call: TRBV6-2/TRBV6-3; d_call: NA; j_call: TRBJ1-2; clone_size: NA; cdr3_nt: TGTGCCAGCAGTTACTCGAAACTTCTCTCCTATGGCTACACCTTC; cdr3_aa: CASSYSKLLSYGYTF